Reported below is one T cell receptor beta chain. Antigen unknown. The sample comes from a study of blood T cells in healthy people across ages. Overall study findings and caveats: The lack of PBMC sorting stopped any conclusive naive versus antigen-experienced comparison.

Healthy Caucasian individuals from Russia aged 6 to 90 served as donors. Staff drew about 10 milliliters of peripheral blood from each donor. Isolation of PBMCs gave at least 6 million cells per sample. A sample-barcoded 5' primer and a J-beta primer mix were used in a second PCR of roughly 7 to 11 cycles. TCRdb called the 5' RACE reads again in MiXCR, with one record for every CDR3 protein. The sample yields about 570,000 distinct CDR3 sequences, roughly 29% seen once. The germline V and J ends were trimmed by 2 bases and 4 bases, with 14 bases remaining between them. CDR3 length: 16 amino acids. Germline assignment: CDR1 SGHTA and CDR2 FQGTGA.

This clonotype was obtained from a woman in her seventies in good health. The chain joins TRBV7-3 to TRBJ1-4; tentative D call: TRBD1 (6 bases). Material for sequencing was blood. CDR3 coding DNA: TGTGCCAGCAGCTTAGGCTCAGGGGCCGGTAATGAAAAACTGTTTTTT. This translates into CASSLGSGAGNEKLFF.